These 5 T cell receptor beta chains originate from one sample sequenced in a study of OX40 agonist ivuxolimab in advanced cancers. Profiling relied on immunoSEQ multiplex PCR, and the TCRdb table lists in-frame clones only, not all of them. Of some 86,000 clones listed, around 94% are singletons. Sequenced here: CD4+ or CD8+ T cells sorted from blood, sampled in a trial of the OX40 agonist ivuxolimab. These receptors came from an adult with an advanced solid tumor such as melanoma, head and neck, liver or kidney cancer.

In nucleotides, the CDR3 is TGTGCCAGCAGCCCCGGACACTGGAGCTACGAGCAGTACTTC. Amino acids: CASSPGHWSYEQYF. V and J are TRBV7-9 and TRBJ2-7; a possible D gene is TRBD1 (5 bases). Germline CDR1 and CDR2: SEHNR and FQNEAQ (reference sequence). V was clipped by 5 bases and J by 3 bases, with 14 bases between them. The CDR3 runs 14 residues.

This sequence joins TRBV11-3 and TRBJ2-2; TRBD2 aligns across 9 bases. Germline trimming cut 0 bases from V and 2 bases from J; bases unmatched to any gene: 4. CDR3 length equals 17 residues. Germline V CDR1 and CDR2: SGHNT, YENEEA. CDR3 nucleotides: TGTGCCAGCAGCTTAGATAATAGCGGGAGTAACACCGGGGAGCTGTTTTTT. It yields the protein CASSLDNSGSNTGELFF.

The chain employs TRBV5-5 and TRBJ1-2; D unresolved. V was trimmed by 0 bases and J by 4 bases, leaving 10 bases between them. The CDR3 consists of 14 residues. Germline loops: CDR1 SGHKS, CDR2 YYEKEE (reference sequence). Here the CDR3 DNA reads TGTGCCAGCAGCTTGGGAGGTTCCTCCTATGGCTACACCTTC. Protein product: CASSLGGSSYGYTF.

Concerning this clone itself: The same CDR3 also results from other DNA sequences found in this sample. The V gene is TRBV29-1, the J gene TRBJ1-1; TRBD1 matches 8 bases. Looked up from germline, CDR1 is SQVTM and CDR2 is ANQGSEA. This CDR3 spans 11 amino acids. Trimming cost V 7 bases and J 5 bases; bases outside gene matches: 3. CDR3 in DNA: TGCAGCGCCACAGGGGGGACTGAAGCTTTCTTT. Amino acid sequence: CSATGGTEAFF.

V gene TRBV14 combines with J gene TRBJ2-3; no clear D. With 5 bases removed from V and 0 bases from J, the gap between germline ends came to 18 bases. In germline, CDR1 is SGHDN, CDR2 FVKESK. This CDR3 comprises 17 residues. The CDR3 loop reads CASSLKNLVRSTDTQYF. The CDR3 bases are TGTGCCAGCAGCTTAAAGAATCTGGTGAGGAGCACAGATACGCAGTATTTT.